The 2 T cell receptor beta chains given below trace back to one sample, sequenced in a study of identical twins. TCRdb fed the 5' RACE reads into MiXCR, producing one record per CDR3 protein. Here the sample spans a few hundred thousand distinct CDR3 sequences, around 15% being singletons. Another study also made use of these data, one on yellow fever vaccine responses in identical twins.

Sequenced: CD4+ T cells sorted from blood. The receptors here all came from a woman younger than 30 in good health.

This chain joins TRBV7-9 and TRBJ2-4; TRBD1 agrees at 7 bases. This CDR3 is built from 14 residues. Trimming removed 7 bases from V and 2 bases from J; junction bases left unmatched: 5. From germline, CDR1 is SEHNR and CDR2 FQNEAQ (reference sequence). This CDR3 is CASMLQGSKNIQYF. CDR3 in DNA: TGTGCCAGCATGCTACAGGGGTCCAAAAACATTCAGTACTTC.

This clonotype was seen repeatedly, ten times or more. The genes are TRBV29-1 and TRBJ1-1, with TRBD1 as a possible D gene (6 bases). Trimming stripped 5 bases from V and 1 base from J, with 11 bases between. Looked up from germline, CDR1 is SQVTM and CDR2 is ANQGSEA. CDR3 length equals 13 residues. The CDR3 is CSVRTGTNTEAFF. The CDR3 nucleotides are TGCAGCGTTCGAACAGGGACGAACACTGAAGCTTTCTTT.